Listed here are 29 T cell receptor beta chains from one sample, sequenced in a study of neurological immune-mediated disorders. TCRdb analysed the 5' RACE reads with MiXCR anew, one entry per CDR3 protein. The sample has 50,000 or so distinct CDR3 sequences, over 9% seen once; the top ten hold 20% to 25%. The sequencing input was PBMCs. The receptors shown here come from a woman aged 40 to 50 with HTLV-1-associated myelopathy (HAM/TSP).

The CDR3 spells CATSRDLTNTDTQYF. CDR3 nucleotide sequence: TGTGCCACCAGCAGAGATCTGACTAACACAGATACGCAGTATTTT. The rearrangement uses TRBV15 and TRBJ2-3; perhaps TRBD2 as D (5 bases). This CDR3 spans 15 amino acids. V was shortened by 0 bases and J by 2 bases, with 9 bases between the two germline ends. Per the germline V gene, CDR1 is LNHNV and CDR2 is YYDKDF (reference sequence). The full variable domain, in which reference TRBV15 and TRBJ2-3 provide the parts outside the CDR3, is DAMVIQNPRYQVTQFGKPVTLSCSQTLNHNVMYWYQQKSSQAPKLLFHYYDKDFNNEADTPDNFQSRRPNTSFCFLDIRSPGLGDTAMYLCATSRDLTNTDTQYFGPGTRLTVL.

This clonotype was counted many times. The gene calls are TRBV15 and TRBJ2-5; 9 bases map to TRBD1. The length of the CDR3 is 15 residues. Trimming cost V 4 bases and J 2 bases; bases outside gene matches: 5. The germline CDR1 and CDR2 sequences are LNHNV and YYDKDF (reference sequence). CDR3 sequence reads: CATSTLTGGQETQYF. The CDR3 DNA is TGTGCCACCAGCACCCTGACAGGGGGGCAAGAGACCCAGTACTTC.

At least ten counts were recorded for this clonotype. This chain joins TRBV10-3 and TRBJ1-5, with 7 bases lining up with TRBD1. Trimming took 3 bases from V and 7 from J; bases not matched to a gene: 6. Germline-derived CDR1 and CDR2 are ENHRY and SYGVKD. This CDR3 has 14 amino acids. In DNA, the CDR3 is TGTGCCATCAGTGATAGGGGGCCGGGGCAGCCCCAGCATTTT. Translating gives CAISDRGPGQPQHF.

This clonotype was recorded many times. CDR3 sequence (DNA): TGCAGCGTTGGACAGGGGATATACGAGCAGTACTTC. Protein: CSVGQGIYEQYF. V and J are TRBV29-1 and TRBJ2-7, with 8 bases matching TRBD1. The germline CDR1 and CDR2 sequences are SQVTM and ANQGSEA. The J segment lost 4 bases and the V segment lost 4 bases, leaving 3 bases of the junction unmatched. This CDR3 contains 12 residues.

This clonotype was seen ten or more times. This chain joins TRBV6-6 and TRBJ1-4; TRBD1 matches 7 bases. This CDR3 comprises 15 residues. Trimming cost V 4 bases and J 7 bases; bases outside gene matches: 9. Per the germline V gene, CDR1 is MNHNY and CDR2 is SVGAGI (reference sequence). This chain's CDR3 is CASSLDRVGSEKLFF. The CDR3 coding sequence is TGTGCCAGCAGTTTAGACAGGGTCGGTAGTGAAAAACTGTTTTTT.

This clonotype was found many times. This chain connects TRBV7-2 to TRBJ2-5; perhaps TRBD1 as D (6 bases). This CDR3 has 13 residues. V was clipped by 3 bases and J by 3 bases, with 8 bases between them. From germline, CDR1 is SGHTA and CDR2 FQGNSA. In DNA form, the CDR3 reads TGTGCCAGCAGCTTTAACAGGGAAGAGACCCAGTACTTC. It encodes CASSFNREETQYF.

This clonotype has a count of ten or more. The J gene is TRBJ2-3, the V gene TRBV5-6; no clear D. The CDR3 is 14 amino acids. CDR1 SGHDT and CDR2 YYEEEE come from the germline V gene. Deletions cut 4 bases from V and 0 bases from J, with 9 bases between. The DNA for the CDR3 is TGTGCCAGCAGCCACGTTACTAGCACAGATACGCAGTATTTT. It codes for CASSHVTSTDTQYF.

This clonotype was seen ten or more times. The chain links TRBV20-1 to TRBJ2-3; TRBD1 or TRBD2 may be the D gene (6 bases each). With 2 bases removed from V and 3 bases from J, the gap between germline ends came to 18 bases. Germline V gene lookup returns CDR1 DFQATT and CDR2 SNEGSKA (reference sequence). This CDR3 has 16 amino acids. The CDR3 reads CSARLVLGGPTDTQYF. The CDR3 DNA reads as TGCAGTGCTAGATTGGTTCTAGGGGGGCCTACAGATACGCAGTATTTT.

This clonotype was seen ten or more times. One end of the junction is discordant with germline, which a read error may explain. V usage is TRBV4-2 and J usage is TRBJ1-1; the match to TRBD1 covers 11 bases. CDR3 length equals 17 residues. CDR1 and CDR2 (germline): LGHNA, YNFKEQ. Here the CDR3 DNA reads TGTGTCAGCAGCCAAGAGAGGACAGGGGGCCGAAACACTGAAGCTTTCTTT. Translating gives CVSSQERTGGRNTEAFF.

The chain's CDR3 is CASSPSPGQTYEQYF. The CDR3 DNA reads TGTGCCAGCAGCCCCTCACCAGGACAGACGTACGAGCAGTACTTC. The chain uses TRBV5-5 and TRBJ2-7; tentative D call: TRBD1 (6 bases). CDR1 and CDR2 from the germline V gene are SGHKS and YYEKEE (reference sequence). V was trimmed by 4 bases and J by 4 bases, leaving 18 bases between them. The CDR3 is 15 amino acids.

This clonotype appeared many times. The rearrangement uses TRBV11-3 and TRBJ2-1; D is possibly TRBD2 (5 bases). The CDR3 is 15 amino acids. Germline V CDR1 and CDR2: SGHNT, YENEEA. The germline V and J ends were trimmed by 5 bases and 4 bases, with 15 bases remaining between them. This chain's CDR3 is CASSPGRGFYNEQFF. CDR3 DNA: TGTGCCAGCAGCCCTGGACGGGGATTTTACAATGAGCAGTTCTTC.

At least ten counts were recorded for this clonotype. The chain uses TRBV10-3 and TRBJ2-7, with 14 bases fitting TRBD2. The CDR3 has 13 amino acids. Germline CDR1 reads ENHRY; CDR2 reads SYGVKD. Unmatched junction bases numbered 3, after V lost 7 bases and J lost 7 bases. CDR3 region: CAIMTSGGAEQYF. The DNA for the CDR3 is TGTGCCATCATGACTAGCGGGGGGGCGGAGCAGTACTTC.

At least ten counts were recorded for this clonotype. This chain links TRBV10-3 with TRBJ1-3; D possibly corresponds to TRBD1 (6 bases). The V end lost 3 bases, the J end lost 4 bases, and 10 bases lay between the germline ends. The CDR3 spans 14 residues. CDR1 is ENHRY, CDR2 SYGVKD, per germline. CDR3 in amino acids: CAISDTGSGNTIYF. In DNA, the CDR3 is TGTGCCATCAGTGACACAGGGTCCGGAAACACCATATATTTT.

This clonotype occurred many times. The CDR3 reads CASSLVPGGSTDTQYF. In DNA form, the CDR3 reads TGCGCCAGCAGCTTGGTTCCAGGGGGAAGCACAGATACGCAGTATTTT. This chain links TRBV5-1 with TRBJ2-3, with 7 bases identical to TRBD1. V shed 0 bases, J shed 0 bases, and the junction held 4 bases outside the gene matches. The germline gives CDR1 SGHRS, CDR2 YFSETQ. This CDR3 has 16 residues. The full variable domain, completed using reference TRBV5-1 and TRBJ2-3, is KAGVTQTPRYLIKTRGQQVTLSCSPISGHRSVSWYQQTPGQGLQFLFEYFSETQRNKGNFPGRFSGRQFSNSRSEMNVSTLELGDSALYLCASSLVPGGSTDTQYFGPGTRLTVL.

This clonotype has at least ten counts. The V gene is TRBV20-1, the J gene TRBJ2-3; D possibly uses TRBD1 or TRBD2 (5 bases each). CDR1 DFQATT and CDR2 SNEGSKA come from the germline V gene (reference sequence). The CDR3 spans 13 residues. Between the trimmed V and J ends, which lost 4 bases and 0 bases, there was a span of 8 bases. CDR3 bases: TGCAGTGCTACCGGGGCCAGCACAGATACGCAGTATTTT. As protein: CSATGASTDTQYF.

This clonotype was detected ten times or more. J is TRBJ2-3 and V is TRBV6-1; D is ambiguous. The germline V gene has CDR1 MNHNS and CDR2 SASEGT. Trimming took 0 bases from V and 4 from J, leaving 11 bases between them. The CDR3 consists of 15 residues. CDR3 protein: CASSEARIGADTQYF. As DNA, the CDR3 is TGTGCCAGCAGTGAAGCGCGGATTGGGGCAGATACGCAGTATTTT.

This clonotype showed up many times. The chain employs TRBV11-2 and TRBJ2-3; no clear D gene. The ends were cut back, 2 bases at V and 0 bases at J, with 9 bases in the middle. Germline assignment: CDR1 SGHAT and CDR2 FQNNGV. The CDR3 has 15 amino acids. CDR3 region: CASSLRISSTDTQYF. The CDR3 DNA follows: TGTGCCAGCAGCTTAAGAATCTCTAGCACAGATACGCAGTATTTT.

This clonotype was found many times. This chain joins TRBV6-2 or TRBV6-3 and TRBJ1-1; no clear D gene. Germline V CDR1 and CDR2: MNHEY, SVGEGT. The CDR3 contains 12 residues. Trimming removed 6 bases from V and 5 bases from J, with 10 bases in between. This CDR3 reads CASSPRDTEAFF. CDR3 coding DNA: TGTGCCAGCAGCCCAAGGGATACTGAAGCTTTCTTT.

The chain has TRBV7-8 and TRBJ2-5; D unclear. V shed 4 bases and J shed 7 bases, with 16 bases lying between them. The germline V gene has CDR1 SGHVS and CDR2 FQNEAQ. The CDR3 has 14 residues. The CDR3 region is CASSSWAWVGTQYF. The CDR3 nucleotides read TGTGCCAGCAGCTCCTGGGCATGGGTCGGGACCCAGTACTTC.

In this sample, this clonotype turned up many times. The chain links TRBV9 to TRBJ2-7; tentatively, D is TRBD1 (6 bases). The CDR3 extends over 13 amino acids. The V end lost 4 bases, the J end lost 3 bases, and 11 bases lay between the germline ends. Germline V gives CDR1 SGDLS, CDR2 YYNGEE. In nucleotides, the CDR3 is TGTGCCAGCAGCCCACCGGACAGCTACGAGCAGTACTTC. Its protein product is CASSPPDSYEQYF.

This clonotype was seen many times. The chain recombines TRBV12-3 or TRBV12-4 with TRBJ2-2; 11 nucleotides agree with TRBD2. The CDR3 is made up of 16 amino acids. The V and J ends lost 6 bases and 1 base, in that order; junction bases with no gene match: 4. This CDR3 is CASSRGLAGNTGELFF. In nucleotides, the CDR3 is TGTGCCAGCAGCCGTGGACTAGCGGGGAACACCGGGGAGCTGTTTTTT.

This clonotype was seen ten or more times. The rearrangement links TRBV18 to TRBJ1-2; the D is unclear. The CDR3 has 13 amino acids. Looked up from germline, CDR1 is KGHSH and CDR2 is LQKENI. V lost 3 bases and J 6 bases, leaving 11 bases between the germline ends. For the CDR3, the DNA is TGTGCCAGCTCACCGGTTATTCAGGATGGCTACACCTTC. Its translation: CASSPVIQDGYTF.

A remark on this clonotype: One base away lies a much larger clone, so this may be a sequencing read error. The CDR3 DNA is TGTGCCAACAAAGGAGGGGTGGATGGCTACACCTTC. It encodes CANKGGVDGYTF. The chain recombines TRBV6-5 with TRBJ1-2; a possible D gene is TRBD1 (5 bases). Germline CDR1 reads MNHEY; CDR2 reads SVGAGI. Trimming left V 10 bases short and J 6 bases short, with 15 bases between. This CDR3 spans 12 amino acids.

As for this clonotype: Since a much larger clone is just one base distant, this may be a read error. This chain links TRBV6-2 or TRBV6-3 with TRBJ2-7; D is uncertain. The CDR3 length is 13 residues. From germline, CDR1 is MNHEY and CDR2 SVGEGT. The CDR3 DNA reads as TGTGCCAGCATTTACTCGAGAGGTTTCGAGCAGTACTTC. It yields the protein CASIYSRGFEQYF.

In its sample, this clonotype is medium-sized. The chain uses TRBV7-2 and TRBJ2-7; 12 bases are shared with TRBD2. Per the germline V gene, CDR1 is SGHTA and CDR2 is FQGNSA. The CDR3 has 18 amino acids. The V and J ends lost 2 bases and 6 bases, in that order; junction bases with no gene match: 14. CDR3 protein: CASSLTPSGGGQSREQYF. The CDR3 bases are TGTGCCAGCAGCTTAACCCCTAGCGGGGGGGGACAGTCCCGCGAGCAGTACTTC.

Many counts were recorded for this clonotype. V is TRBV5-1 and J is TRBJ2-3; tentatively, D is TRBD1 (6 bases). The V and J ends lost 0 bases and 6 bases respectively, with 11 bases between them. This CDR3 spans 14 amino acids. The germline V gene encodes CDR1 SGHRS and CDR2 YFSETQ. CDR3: CASSLDTGYDTQYF. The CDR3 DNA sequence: TGCGCCAGCAGCTTGGATACAGGGTATGATACGCAGTATTTT.

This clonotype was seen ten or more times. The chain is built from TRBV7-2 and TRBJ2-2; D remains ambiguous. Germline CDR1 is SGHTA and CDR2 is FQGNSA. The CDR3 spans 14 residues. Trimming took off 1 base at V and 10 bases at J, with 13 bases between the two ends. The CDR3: CASSLGFSPAELFF. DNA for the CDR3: TGTGCCAGCAGCTTAGGGTTTAGCCCGGCGGAGCTGTTTTTT. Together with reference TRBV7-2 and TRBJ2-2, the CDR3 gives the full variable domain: GAGVSQSPSNKVTEKGKDVELRCDPISGHTALYWYRQSLGQGLEFLIYFQGNSAPDKSGLPSDRFSAERTGGSVSTLTIQRTQQEDSAVYLCASSLGFSPAELFFGEGSRLTVL.

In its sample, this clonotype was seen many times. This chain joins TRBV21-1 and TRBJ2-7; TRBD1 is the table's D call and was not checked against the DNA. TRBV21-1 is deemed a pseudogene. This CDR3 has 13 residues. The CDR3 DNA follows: TGTGCCAGCAGCAAAGCGGGACACTCCGAGCAGTACTTC. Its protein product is CASSKAGHSEQYF.

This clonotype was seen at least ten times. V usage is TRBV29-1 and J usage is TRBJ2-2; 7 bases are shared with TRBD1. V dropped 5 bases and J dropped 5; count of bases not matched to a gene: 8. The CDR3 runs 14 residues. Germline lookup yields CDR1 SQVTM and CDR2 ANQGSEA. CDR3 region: CSVRDSLTTGELFF. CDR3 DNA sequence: TGCAGCGTTCGGGACAGCCTAACTACCGGGGAGCTGTTTTTT.